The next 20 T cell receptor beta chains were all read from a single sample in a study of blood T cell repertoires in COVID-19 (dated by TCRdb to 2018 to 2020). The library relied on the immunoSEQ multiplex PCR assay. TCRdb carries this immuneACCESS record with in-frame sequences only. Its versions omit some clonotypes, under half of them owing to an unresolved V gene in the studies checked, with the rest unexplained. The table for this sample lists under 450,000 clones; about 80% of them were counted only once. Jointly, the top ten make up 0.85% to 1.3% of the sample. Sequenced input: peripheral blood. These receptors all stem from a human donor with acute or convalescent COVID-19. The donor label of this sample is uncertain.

The CDR3 bases are TGTGCCAGCAGCTTGAGGACTGAAGCTTTCTTT. Protein sequence: CASSLRTEAFF. The chain recombines TRBV11-2 with TRBJ1-1; D is undetermined. V was trimmed by 3 bases and J by 5 bases, leaving 4 bases between them. The CDR3 length is 11 residues. Looked up from germline, CDR1 is SGHAT and CDR2 is FQNNGV.

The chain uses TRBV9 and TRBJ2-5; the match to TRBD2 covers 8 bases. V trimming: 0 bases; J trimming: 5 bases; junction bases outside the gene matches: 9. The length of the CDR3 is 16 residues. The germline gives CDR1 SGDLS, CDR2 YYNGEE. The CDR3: CASSVVSAGGAETQYF. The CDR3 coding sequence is TGTGCCAGCAGCGTAGTATCTGCGGGGGGCGCGGAGACCCAGTACTTC.

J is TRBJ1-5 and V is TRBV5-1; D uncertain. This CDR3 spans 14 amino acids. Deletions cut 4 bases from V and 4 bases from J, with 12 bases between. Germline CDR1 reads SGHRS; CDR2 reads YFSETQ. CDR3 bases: TGCGCCAGCAGCCCTGGACGGGATAATCAGCCCCAGCATTTT. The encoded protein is CASSPGRDNQPQHF.

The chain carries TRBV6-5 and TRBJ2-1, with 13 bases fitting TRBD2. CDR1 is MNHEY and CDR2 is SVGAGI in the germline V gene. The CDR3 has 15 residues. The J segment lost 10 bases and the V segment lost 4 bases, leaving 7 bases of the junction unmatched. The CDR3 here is CASSSGTSGKGEQFF. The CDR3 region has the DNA TGTGCCAGCAGTTCCGGGACTAGCGGGAAGGGAGAGCAGTTCTTC.

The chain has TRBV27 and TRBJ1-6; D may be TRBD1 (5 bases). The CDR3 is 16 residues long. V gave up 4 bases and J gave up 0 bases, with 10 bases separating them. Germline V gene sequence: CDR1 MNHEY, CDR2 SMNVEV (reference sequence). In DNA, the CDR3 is TGTGCCAGCAGTTCTTACAGGAGCTCCTATAATTCACCCCTCCACTTT. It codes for CASSSYRSSYNSPLHF.

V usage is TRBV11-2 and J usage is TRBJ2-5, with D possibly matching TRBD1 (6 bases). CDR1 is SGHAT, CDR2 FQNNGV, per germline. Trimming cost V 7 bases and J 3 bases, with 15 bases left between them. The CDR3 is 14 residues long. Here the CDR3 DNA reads TGTGCCAGCAAACCGGGACAACCTAAAGAGACCCAGTACTTC. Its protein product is CASKPGQPKETQYF.

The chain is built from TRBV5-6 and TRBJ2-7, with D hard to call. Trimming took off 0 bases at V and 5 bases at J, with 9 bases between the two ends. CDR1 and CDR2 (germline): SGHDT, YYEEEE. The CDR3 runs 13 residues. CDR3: CASSLGVVHEQYF. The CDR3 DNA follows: TGTGCCAGCAGCTTGGGAGTCGTTCACGAGCAGTACTTC. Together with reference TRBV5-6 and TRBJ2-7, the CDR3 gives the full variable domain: DAGVTQSPTHLIKTRGQQVTLRCSPKSGHDTVSWYQQALGQGPQFIFQYYEEEERQRGNFPDRFSGHQFPNYSSELNVNALLLGDSALYLCASSLGVVHEQYFGPGTRLTVT.

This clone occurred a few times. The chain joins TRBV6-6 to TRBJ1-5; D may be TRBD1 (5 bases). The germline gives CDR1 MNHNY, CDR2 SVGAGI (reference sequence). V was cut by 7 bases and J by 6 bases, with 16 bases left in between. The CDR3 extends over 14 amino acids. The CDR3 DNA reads TGTGCCAGCACCCCTGGGGGGGTAGGTCAGCCCCAGCATTTT. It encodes CASTPGGVGQPQHF.

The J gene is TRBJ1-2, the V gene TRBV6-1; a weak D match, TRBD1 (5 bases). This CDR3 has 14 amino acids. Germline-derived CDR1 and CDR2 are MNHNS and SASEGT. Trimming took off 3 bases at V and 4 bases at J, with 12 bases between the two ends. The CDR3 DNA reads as TGTGCCAGCAGTGAGAGCCGAAGGGGCTATGGCTACACCTTC. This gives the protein CASSESRRGYGYTF.

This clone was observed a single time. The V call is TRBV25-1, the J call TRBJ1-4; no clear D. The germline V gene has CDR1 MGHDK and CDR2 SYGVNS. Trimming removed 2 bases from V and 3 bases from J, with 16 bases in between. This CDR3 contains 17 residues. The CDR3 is CASSEPEYRAANEKLFF. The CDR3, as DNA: TGTGCCAGCAGTGAACCCGAATACAGAGCTGCTAATGAAAAACTGTTTTTT.

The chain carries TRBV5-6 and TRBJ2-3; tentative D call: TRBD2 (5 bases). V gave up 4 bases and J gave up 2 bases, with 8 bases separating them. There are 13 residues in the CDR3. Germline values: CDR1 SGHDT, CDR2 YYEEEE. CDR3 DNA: TGTGCCAGCAGCCAACTAGACACAGATACGCAGTATTTT. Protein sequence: CASSQLDTDTQYF.

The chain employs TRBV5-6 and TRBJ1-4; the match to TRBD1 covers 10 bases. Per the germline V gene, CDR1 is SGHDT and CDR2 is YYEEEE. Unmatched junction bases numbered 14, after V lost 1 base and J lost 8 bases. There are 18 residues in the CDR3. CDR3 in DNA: TGTGCCAGCAGCTTGTTTGAGACAGGGGGCAGCTTAGGCGAAAAACTGTTTTTT. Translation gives CASSLFETGGSLGEKLFF. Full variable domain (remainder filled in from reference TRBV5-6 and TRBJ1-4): DAGVTQSPTHLIKTRGQQVTLRCSPKSGHDTVSWYQQALGQGPQFIFQYYEEEERQRGNFPDRFSGHQFPNYSSELNVNALLLGDSALYLCASSLFETGGSLGEKLFFGSGTQLSVL.

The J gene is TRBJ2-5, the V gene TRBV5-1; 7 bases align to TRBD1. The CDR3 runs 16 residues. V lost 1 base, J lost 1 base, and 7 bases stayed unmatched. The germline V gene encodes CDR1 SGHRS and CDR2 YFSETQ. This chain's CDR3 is CASSLLRTGFQETQYF. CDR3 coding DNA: TGCGCCAGCAGCTTGCTACGGACAGGATTCCAAGAGACCCAGTACTTC.

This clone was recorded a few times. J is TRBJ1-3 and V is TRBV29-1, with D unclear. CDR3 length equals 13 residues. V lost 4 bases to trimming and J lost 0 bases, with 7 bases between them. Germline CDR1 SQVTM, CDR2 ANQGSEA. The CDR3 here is CSVGGGSGNTIYF. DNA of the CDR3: TGCAGCGTTGGCGGAGGCTCTGGAAACACCATATATTTT.

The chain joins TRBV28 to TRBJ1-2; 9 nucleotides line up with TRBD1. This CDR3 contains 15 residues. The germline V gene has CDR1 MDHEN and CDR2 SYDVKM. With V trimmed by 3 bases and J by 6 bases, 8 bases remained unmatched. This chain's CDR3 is CASSLPKRTGDGYTF. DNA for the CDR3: TGTGCCAGCAGTTTGCCGAAACGGACAGGGGATGGCTACACCTTC.

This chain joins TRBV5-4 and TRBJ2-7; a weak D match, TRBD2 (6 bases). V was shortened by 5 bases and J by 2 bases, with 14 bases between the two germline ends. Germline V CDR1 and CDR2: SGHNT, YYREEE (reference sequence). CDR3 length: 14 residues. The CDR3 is CASSSGTPPYEQYF. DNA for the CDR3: TGTGCCAGCAGTTCCGGGACTCCCCCCTACGAGCAGTACTTC.

CDR3: CASSFEGYSEQYF. The CDR3 DNA sequence: TGTGCCAGCAGTTTCGAGGGTTATAGCGAGCAGTACTTC. The chain combines TRBV6-1 with TRBJ2-7; possible D gene TRBD2, 5 bases. Per the germline V gene, CDR1 is MNHNS and CDR2 is SASEGT. V was pared by 5 bases and J by 6 bases, with 14 bases between. The CDR3 length is 13 residues.

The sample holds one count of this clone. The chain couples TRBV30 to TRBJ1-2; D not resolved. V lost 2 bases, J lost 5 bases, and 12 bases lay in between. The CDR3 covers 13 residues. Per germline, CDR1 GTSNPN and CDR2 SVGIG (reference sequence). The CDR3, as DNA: TGTGCCTGGAGTACGGGTTCGTTTTATGGCTACACCTTC. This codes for CAWSTGSFYGYTF.

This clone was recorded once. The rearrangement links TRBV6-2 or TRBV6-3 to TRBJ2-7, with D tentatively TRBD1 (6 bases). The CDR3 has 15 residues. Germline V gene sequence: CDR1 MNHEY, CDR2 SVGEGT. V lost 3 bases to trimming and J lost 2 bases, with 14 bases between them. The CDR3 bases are TGTGCCAGCAGTTATAGGATACAGGGACCCTACGAGCAGTACTTC. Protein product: CASSYRIQGPYEQYF.

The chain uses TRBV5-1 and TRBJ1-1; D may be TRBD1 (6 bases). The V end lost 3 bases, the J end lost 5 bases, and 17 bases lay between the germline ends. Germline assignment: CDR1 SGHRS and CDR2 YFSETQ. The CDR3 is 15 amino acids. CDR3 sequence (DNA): TGCGCCAGCAGCTCCTCAGGGGCCTCAGAGACTGAAGCTTTCTTT. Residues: CASSSSGASETEAFF.